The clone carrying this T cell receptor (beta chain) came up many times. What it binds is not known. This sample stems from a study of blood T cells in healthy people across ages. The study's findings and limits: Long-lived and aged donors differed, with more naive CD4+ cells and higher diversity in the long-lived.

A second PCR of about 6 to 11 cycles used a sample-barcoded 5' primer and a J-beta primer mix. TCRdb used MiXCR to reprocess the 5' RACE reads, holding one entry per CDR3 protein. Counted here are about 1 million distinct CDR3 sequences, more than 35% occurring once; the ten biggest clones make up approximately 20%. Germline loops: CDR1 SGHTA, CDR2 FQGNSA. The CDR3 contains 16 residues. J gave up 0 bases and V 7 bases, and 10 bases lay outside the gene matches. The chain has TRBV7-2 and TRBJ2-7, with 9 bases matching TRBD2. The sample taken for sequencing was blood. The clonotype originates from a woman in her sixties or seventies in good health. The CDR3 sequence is CASNIRAGGSSYEQYF. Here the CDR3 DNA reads TGTGCCAGCAACATCAGAGCGGGGGGAAGCTCCTACGAGCAGTACTTC.